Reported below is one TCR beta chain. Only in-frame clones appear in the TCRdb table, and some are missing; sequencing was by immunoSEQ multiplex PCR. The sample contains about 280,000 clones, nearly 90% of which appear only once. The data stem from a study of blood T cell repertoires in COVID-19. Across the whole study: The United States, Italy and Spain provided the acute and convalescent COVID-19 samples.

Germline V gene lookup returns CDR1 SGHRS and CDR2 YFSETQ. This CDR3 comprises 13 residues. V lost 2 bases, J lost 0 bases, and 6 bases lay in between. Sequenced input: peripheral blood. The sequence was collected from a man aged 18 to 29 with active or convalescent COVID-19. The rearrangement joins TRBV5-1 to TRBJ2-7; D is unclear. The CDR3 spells CASSFTSSYEQYF. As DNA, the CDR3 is TGCGCCAGCAGCTTCACCAGCTCCTACGAGCAGTACTTC.